The TCR beta chain described here comes from a study of PD-1 blockade in classical Hodgkin lymphoma. Study summary: Nivolumab 3 mg/kg was given intravenously every 2 weeks. Study-level results: It was reported that newly diagnosed patients had less baseline TCR diversity than healthy donors.

Generated by immunoSEQ multiplex PCR, the TCRdb table keeps only in-frame clones and is missing some. This sample has tens of thousands of clones; roughly 75% occur once, and the top ten carry 15% to 20%. The CDR3 is 11 amino acids. With 4 bases removed from V and 3 bases from J, the gap between germline ends came to 6 bases. Germline CDR1 reads GTSNPN; CDR2 reads SVGIG (reference sequence). As to this clone: Its target is unknown.

Noted time point: cycle 4 day 1 (C4D1), after about 6 weeks of nivolumab. Exposure to brentuximab vedotin varied, and each patient had relapsed following autologous stem cell transplantation. The TCR was taken from a human donor with classical Hodgkin lymphoma. The chain employs TRBV30 and TRBJ1-2; D remains ambiguous. Here the sequenced sample was peripheral blood mononuclear cells (PBMCs), taken before the fourth cycle of nivolumab. In DNA form, the CDR3 reads TGTGCCTGGAATGATCACTATGGCTACACCTTC. As protein: CAWNDHYGYTF.